This record covers a single T cell receptor (beta chain). What it recognizes is unknown. The template for TCR beta VDJ and CDR3 sequence profiling was genomic DNA. From the reads, TCRdb called clonotypes with MiXCR, one entry per CDR3 protein. The data hold more than 150,000 distinct CDR3 sequences, with approximately 48% observed a single time. The data originate from a study of CD8+CD57+ T cells in acquired aplastic anemia. Germline CDR1 and CDR2: SGHDN and FVKESK. This CDR3 region has 15 residues. V shed 4 bases and J 7 bases; nucleotides not matched to a gene: 9. For sequencing, patients were chosen who had shown expansion of CD8+CD57+ cells by flow cytometry. Study-level results: Simpson's diversity of CD8+ cells was not significantly different in patients compared with controls.

The sequence came from a human donor with aplastic anemia. The J gene is TRBJ2-3, the V gene TRBV14; 9 bases align to TRBD2. Sequences were obtained from sorted CD4+, CD8+, or CD8+CD57+ T cells (not recorded which) from PBMCs. Here the CDR3 DNA reads TGTGCCAGCAGCCCGGGACTAGCCGCTTCCTATACGCAGTATTTT. It is translated as CASSPGLAASYTQYF.